This TCR beta chain came from a study of response to subunit inactivated influenza vaccine. Overall study results and limits: A suggestion made by the authors is that each seasonal influenza vaccination recruits few new T cells.

MiXCR was run by TCRdb on the RT-PCR reads, yielding one entry per CDR3 protein. The table has roughly 620,000 distinct CDR3 sequences, approximately 10% seen once. V lost 3 bases, J lost 0 bases, and 10 bases lay in between. Germline-derived CDR1 and CDR2 are DFQATT and SNEGSKA (reference sequence). This CDR3 spans 14 amino acids. In the case of this clonotype: Its antigen is unidentified. This may come from a read error, since a much larger clone is one base off.

These sequences were also reported in another study, on T cells expressing NK-cell markers. That paper notes: 5'RACE template switching with UMIs produced the TCR beta cDNA. Seven of the eight sequenced donors were classified as HCMV-seropositive, and one was classified as seronegative.

The material was PBMCs from blood, obtained on the day of vaccination. The TCR comes from a man in his forties or fifties who received an inactivated influenza vaccine. The chain uses TRBV20-1 and TRBJ2-3, with D maybe TRBD1 (5 bases). The CDR3 DNA follows: TGCAGTGCTAGGGACACCCTAAGCACAGATACGCAGTATTTT. Amino acid sequence: CSARDTLSTDTQYF.